This note documents a single TCR beta chain sequence. The antigen remains undetermined. Sequence at one end of the junction differs from germline and may be a read error. The germline V gene encodes CDR1 MGHRA and CDR2 YSYEKL. CDR3 length: 14 residues. The data derive from a study of post-analysis software for immune sequencing data. Study results and caveats: Strong co-clustering by F measure was seen for same-batch samples. When patients were compared with controls, about five TRBV segments were more frequent, TRBV5-6, TRBV5-1 and TRBV20-1 among them.

cDNA libraries for TCR beta contained unique molecular identifiers. TCRdb itself ran the PCR reads through MiXCR, one entry per CDR3 protein. The sample contains about 560,000 distinct CDR3 sequences, about 40% of which appear only once. This chain joins TRBV4-1 and TRBJ1-2; unclear D gene. The sample consisted of blood. The sequence derives from a girl aged 10 to 17 with multiple sclerosis. This CDR3 is CASSQDQIRYGYIF. The CDR3 nucleotides are TGCGCCAGCAGCCAAGATCAAATTCGCTATGGCTACATCTTC.